This passage covers 29 T cell receptor beta chains from one sample sequenced in a study of cytomegalovirus exposure and HLA in healthy donors (dated by TCRdb to the late 2010s). Library generation was performed with the immunoSEQ multiplex PCR assay. For the multiplex PCR, a mixture combining 60 forward primers for TCR Vbeta segments and 13 reverse primers for TCR Jbeta segments was used. TCRdb carries this immuneACCESS record with in-frame sequences only. Its versions omit some clonotypes, under half of them owing to an unresolved V gene in the studies checked, with the rest unexplained. Recorded for this sample are about 180,000 clones; around 80% of them occurred a single time. Of the sample, roughly 1.4% falls within the top ten clones. Sequenced material: PBMCs. The source of these receptors is a girl under 18 in good health and CMV-seropositive.

This rearrangement joins TRBV6-5 to TRBJ2-7; D may be TRBD1 (6 bases). Per germline, CDR1 MNHEY and CDR2 SVGAGI. The V end lost 3 bases, the J end lost 0 bases, and 15 bases lay between the germline ends. The CDR3 has 16 amino acids. The CDR3 spells CASSYLPQGNSYEQYF. The CDR3 bases are TGTGCCAGCAGTTATCTCCCTCAGGGGAACTCCTACGAGCAGTACTTC.

The chain recombines TRBV29-1 with TRBJ1-2; D remains ambiguous. CDR3 size: 12 residues. With 3 bases removed from V and 6 bases from J, the gap between germline ends came to 11 bases. Per the germline V gene, CDR1 is SQVTM and CDR2 is ANQGSEA. CDR3 in amino acids: CSVDEGIDGYTF. In nucleotides, the CDR3 is TGCAGCGTTGACGAGGGTATAGATGGCTACACCTTC.

This chain connects TRBV27 to TRBJ2-1; possibly TRBD1 for D (5 bases). The V gene's germline CDR1 is MNHEY and CDR2 SMNVEV (reference sequence). This CDR3 is built from 15 residues. The V gene lost 0 bases and the J gene lost 2 bases, with 8 bases spanning the gap. CDR3 DNA sequence: TGTGCCAGCAGTTTATCCAGGGCCCCCTACAATGAGCAGTTCTTC. As protein: CASSLSRAPYNEQFF.

This chain uses TRBV19 with TRBJ1-2; D is ambiguous. V lost 6 bases and J 7 bases, leaving 9 bases between the germline ends. CDR1 LNHDA and CDR2 SQIVND come from the germline V gene (reference sequence). The CDR3 extends over 11 amino acids. DNA of the CDR3: TGTGCCAGTAGCCAAGGAGGTGGCTACACCTTC. Amino acid sequence: CASSQGGGYTF.

The V call is TRBV27, the J call TRBJ2-6; D gene unclear. The CDR3 contains 15 residues. The germline V gene has CDR1 MNHEY and CDR2 SMNVEV (reference sequence). V was trimmed by 3 bases and J by 3 bases, leaving 9 bases between them. CDR3 coding DNA: TGTGCCAGCAGTTTCGCGGTCTTTGGGGCCAACGTCCTGACTTTC. Protein sequence: CASSFAVFGANVLTF.

V is TRBV19 and J is TRBJ2-5; 9 bases line up with TRBD1. V was clipped by 5 bases and J by 3 bases; unmatched bases: 7. Germline values: CDR1 LNHDA, CDR2 SQIVND (reference sequence). The CDR3 is made up of 15 amino acids. CDR3 coding DNA: TGTGCCAGTAGTTTCGGCCGGACAGGGGAAGAGACCCAGTACTTC. The encoded protein is CASSFGRTGEETQYF.

The chain uses TRBV19 and TRBJ2-5; 7 positions agree with TRBD1. Germline CDR1 and CDR2: LNHDA and SQIVND (reference sequence). The CDR3 contains 13 residues. V lost 6 bases, J lost 4 bases, and 5 bases stayed unmatched. The CDR3 sequence: CASRPQGRETQYF. CDR3 nucleotide sequence: TGTGCCAGTAGGCCACAGGGGAGAGAGACCCAGTACTTC.

The rearrangement links TRBV19 to TRBJ1-2, with a weak D call TRBD1 (5 bases). V was cut by 5 bases and J by 2 bases, with 27 bases left in between. The CDR3 is 19 residues long. CDR1 and CDR2 from the germline V gene are LNHDA and SQIVND (reference sequence). DNA for the CDR3: TGTGCCAGTAGTGGACCTTTATTCCGGAACAGGATGACAAACTATGGCTACACCTTC. Translation: CASSGPLFRNRMTNYGYTF.

The chain carries TRBV29-1 and TRBJ1-2; tentatively, D is TRBD1 (5 bases). Germline assignment: CDR1 SQVTM and CDR2 ANQGSEA. The CDR3 is 13 residues long. Between the trimmed V and J ends, which lost 6 bases and 2 bases, there was a span of 13 bases. Here the CDR3 reads CSVTARANYGYTF. CDR3 coding DNA: TGCAGCGTGACAGCGAGAGCAAACTATGGCTACACCTTC.

The chain has TRBV7-9 and TRBJ2-5; 7 bases line up with TRBD2. The CDR3 extends over 15 amino acids. CDR1 SEHNR and CDR2 FQNEAQ come from the germline V gene (reference sequence). The V gene end was trimmed by 5 bases and the J gene end by 1 base; junction bases not matched to a gene: 7. Written as DNA, the CDR3 is TGTGCCAGCAGCCCTAGCGGCAGTTTCCAAGAGACCCAGTACTTC. Its translation: CASSPSGSFQETQYF.

This rearrangement joins TRBV21-1 to TRBJ2-3; TRBD2, the table's D call, was not compared with the DNA. TRBV21-1 is designated a pseudogene. CDR3 length: 17 amino acids. CDR3 bases: TGTGCCAGCAGCAAAGAAACGACTAGCGGAGGGGCAGATACGCAGTATTTT. It is translated as CASSKETTSGGADTQYF.

CDR3: CASSLLRSSSYNEQFF. The CDR3 DNA follows: TGTGCCAGCAGCTTATTACGTTCGAGCTCCTACAATGAGCAGTTCTTC. The chain uses TRBV5-5 and TRBJ2-1; D ambiguous. Germline V lookup: CDR1 SGHKS, CDR2 YYEKEE (reference sequence). Deletions cut 2 bases from V and 0 bases from J, with 12 bases between. CDR3 length: 16 amino acids. The full variable domain, in which reference TRBV5-5 and TRBJ2-1 provide the parts outside the CDR3, is DAGVTQSPTHLIKTRGQQVTLRCSPISGHKSVSWYQQVLGQGPQFIFQYYEKEERGRGNFPDRFSARQFPNYSSELNVNALLLGDSALYLCASSLLRSSSYNEQFFGPGTRLTVL.

The rearrangement links TRBV5-4 to TRBJ2-3, with a possible D match to TRBD2 (6 bases). The length of the CDR3 is 16 residues. From germline, CDR1 is SGHNT and CDR2 YYREEE (reference sequence). V was clipped by 4 bases and J by 5 bases, with 20 bases between them. The CDR3 spells CASSPGTVARGDTQYF. CDR3 sequence (DNA): TGTGCCAGCAGCCCCGGGACTGTCGCCCGGGGAGATACGCAGTATTTT. Looking up the rest from reference TRBV5-4 and TRBJ2-3 gives the full variable domain: ETGVTQSPTHLIKTRGQQVTLRCSSQSGHNTVSWYQQALGQGPQFIFQYYREEENGRGNFPPRFSGLQFPNYSSELNVNALELDDSALYLCASSPGTVARGDTQYFGPGTRLTVL.

V and J are TRBV11-3 and TRBJ2-7, with D perhaps TRBD1 (6 bases). V lost 6 bases to trimming and J lost 2 bases, with 17 bases between them. The CDR3 runs 15 residues. CDR1 and CDR2 from the germline V gene are SGHNT and YENEEA. As DNA, the CDR3 is TGTGCCAGCAGGCCTGGGGGCGGCTTAACCTACGAGCAGTACTTC. It translates to CASRPGGGLTYEQYF.

Of note for this clone: One end of the junction is discordant with germline, which a read error may explain. The chain links TRBV7-7 to TRBJ2-7; 8 bases align to TRBD2. CDR3 length: 14 amino acids. Germline V gene sequence: CDR1 SSHAT, CDR2 FNYEAQ (reference sequence). CDR3 DNA sequence: TGTGCTAGCAGCCGGGGGGGTAGTGGTTACGAGCAGTACTTC. It encodes CASSRGGSGYEQYF.

This clone appeared a single time. The chain is built from TRBV6-5 and TRBJ2-7; D gene unclear. The CDR3 runs to 13 residues. V dropped 5 bases and J dropped 2 bases, with 10 bases sitting between them. Germline V lookup: CDR1 MNHEY, CDR2 SVGAGI. The CDR3 sequence is CASSAPATYEQYF. DNA for the CDR3: TGTGCCAGCAGTGCGCCCGCAACCTACGAGCAGTACTTC.

The chain employs TRBV6-5 and TRBJ2-2; 11 positions agree with TRBD2. CDR1 is MNHEY and CDR2 is SVGAGI in the germline V gene. With 2 bases clipped from V and 8 bases from J, the junction kept 4 bases outside the gene matches. The CDR3 loop spans 15 amino acids. CDR3 protein: CASSYGSSGRGELFF. The CDR3 bases are TGTGCCAGCAGTTACGGGTCTAGCGGGAGGGGGGAGCTGTTTTTT.

The rearrangement uses TRBV5-4 and TRBJ2-5; 11 bases are a match to TRBD2. The germline CDR1 and CDR2 sequences are SGHNT and YYREEE (reference sequence). CDR3 length equals 15 residues. The J segment lost 3 bases and the V segment lost 4 bases, leaving 5 bases of the junction unmatched. For the CDR3, the DNA is TGTGCCAGCAGCATAGAACTAGCGGGAGAAGAGACCCAGTACTTC. Translation gives CASSIELAGEETQYF.

This chain connects TRBV4-3 to TRBJ2-1; 12 bases line up with TRBD2. From germline, CDR1 is LGHNA and CDR2 YSLEER. V was clipped by 4 bases and J by 8 bases; unmatched bases: 9. The CDR3 contains 16 residues. CDR3 amino acids: CASSRVRLAGGDEQFF. CDR3 DNA sequence: TGCGCCAGCAGCCGAGTTAGGCTAGCGGGAGGGGATGAGCAGTTCTTC.

V is TRBV5-1 and J is TRBJ1-4; 7 nucleotides line up with TRBD1. CDR3 length: 14 residues. Germline CDR1 reads SGHRS; CDR2 reads YFSETQ. Trimming took 0 bases from V and 11 from J; bases not matched to a gene: 7. CDR3 bases: TGCGCCAGCAGCTTGGAAACAGGGGCCGTGAAACTGTTTTTT. Amino acids: CASSLETGAVKLFF.

The gene calls are TRBV2 and TRBJ2-7, with D maybe TRBD1 (5 bases). The germline gives CDR1 SNHLY, CDR2 FYNNEI. The length of the CDR3 is 13 residues. The V end was cut by 3 bases, the J end by 2 bases, with 8 bases between. The DNA for the CDR3 is TGTGCCAGCAGTGACAGGGTAACCTACGAGCAGTACTTC. Residues: CASSDRVTYEQYF.

The genes are TRBV29-1 and TRBJ1-5; possibly TRBD1 for D (5 bases). Germline V gene lookup returns CDR1 SQVTM and CDR2 ANQGSEA. Trimming cost V 4 bases and J 6 bases, with 10 bases left between them. The CDR3 consists of 12 residues. For the CDR3, the DNA is TGCAGCGTTGCGCAGGGCGGTCAGCCCCAGCATTTT. Translated: CSVAQGGQPQHF. The variable domain in full, with the rest retrieved from reference TRBV29-1 and TRBJ1-5, is SAVISQKPSRDICQRGTSLTIQCQVDSQVTMMFWYRQQPGQSLTLIATANQGSEATYESGFVIDKFPISRPNLTFSTLTVSNMSPEDSSIYLCSVAQGGQPQHFGDGTRLSIL.

The CDR3 spells CASSDTHSRMGTEAFF. In nucleotides, the CDR3 is TGTGCCAGCAGCGACACTCATTCCCGGATGGGCACTGAAGCTTTCTTT. The chain couples TRBV5-5 to TRBJ1-1; no firm D call. This CDR3 comprises 16 residues. Germline V gene data show CDR1 as SGHKS and CDR2 as YYEKEE (reference sequence). The ends were cut back, 4 bases at V and 4 bases at J, with 20 bases in the middle.

The chain employs TRBV2 and TRBJ1-4; no definite D call. Trimming removed 4 bases at V and 4 bases at J, with 16 bases between. Germline V gene data show CDR1 as SNHLY and CDR2 as FYNNEI. The CDR3 has 16 residues. CDR3 nucleotide sequence: TGTGCCAGCAGTGTATTACCCCCCCAGATTAATGAAAAACTGTTTTTT. It translates to CASSVLPPQINEKLFF.

The DNA for the CDR3 is TGTGCCAGCAGTCCGTCCCGGGACAGGGGGGACCGGCATTTT. Protein sequence: CASSPSRDRGDRHF. The chain carries TRBV6-5 and TRBJ1-5, with TRBD1 matching over 11 bases. The CDR3 runs to 14 residues. Germline-derived CDR1 and CDR2 are MNHEY and SVGAGI. Trimming removed 5 bases from V and 15 bases from J; junction bases left unmatched: 12.

The chain employs TRBV11-2 and TRBJ2-3, with no clear D. CDR1 and CDR2 from the germline V gene are SGHAT and FQNNGV. The CDR3 extends over 13 amino acids. Trimming pared 3 bases from V and 6 bases from J, leaving 10 bases between. The CDR3 bases are TGTGCCAGCAGCTTTCCACGGGTGGATACGCAGTATTTT. The encoded protein is CASSFPRVDTQYF.

The chain carries TRBV5-4 and TRBJ2-7, with D tentatively TRBD2 (6 bases). Trimming removed 8 bases from V and 7 bases from J, with 28 bases in between. Germline V gene sequence: CDR1 SGHNT, CDR2 YYREEE (reference sequence). The CDR3 has 16 residues. The CDR3 protein is CASYRDTSFGLKEQYF. As DNA, the CDR3 is TGTGCCAGTTACCGAGACACTAGCTTCGGGCTGAAAGAGCAGTACTTC.

The chain employs TRBV27 and TRBJ1-1, with a weak D call TRBD1 (6 bases). CDR1 is MNHEY, CDR2 SMNVEV, per germline (reference sequence). The CDR3 has 14 amino acids. V was clipped by 5 bases and J by 4 bases, with 14 bases between them. The CDR3 is CASSPPGALTEAFF. The CDR3 DNA reads as TGTGCCAGCAGTCCTCCAGGGGCCCTCACTGAAGCTTTCTTT.

The V call is TRBV19, the J call TRBJ2-3; 11 bases map to TRBD2. Germline V gene lookup returns CDR1 LNHDA and CDR2 SQIVND (reference sequence). The CDR3 has 19 residues. Trimming took 1 base from V and 0 from J; bases not matched to a gene: 9. Written as DNA, the CDR3 is TGTGCCAGTAGTATAGGCCCTAGCGGGAGGAAACCTAGCACAGATACGCAGTATTTT. Translating it yields CASSIGPSGRKPSTDTQYF.